This T cell receptor beta chain was sequenced in a study of blood T cell repertoires in COVID-19. On the study more broadly: The United States, Italy and Spain provided the acute and convalescent COVID-19 samples. PBMCs, B-cell-depleted T cells, or T cells were the source of the cDNA or gDNA that made up the material.

In regard to this clone: The same CDR3 can be traced to other DNA sequences in this sample.

Original handling: Scientists estimated how many nucleated cells there were by amplifying reference gene primers. Sequenced by immunoSEQ multiplex PCR; TCRdb stores in-frame clones only, minus some. The V and J calls and the clone size are those of that table, but D and trimming were determined from the DNA. This sample yields 70,000 or so clones, of which approximately 90% are seen a single time; roughly 2% belongs to the top ten. Germline V gene lookup returns CDR1 GTSNPN and CDR2 SVGIG (reference sequence). The CDR3 has 12 residues. Trimming took 0 bases from V and 3 from J, leaving 6 bases between them.

The source material was peripheral blood. This clonotype was sampled from a young man with acute or convalescent COVID-19. V usage is TRBV30 and J usage is TRBJ2-7; D unclear. The CDR3 DNA follows: TGTGCCTGGAGTGTATCAGGCTACGAGCAGTACTTC. Translating gives CAWSVSGYEQYF.